The rows below give T cell receptor beta chains drawn from one sample of a study of blood T cell repertoires in COVID-19. This table comes from immunoSEQ multiplex PCR, and its TCRdb copy is limited to in-frame clones, with some not included. The data hold approximately 140,000 clones, with about four fifths observed a single time. Sequences were obtained from peripheral blood. These receptors were obtained from a human donor with acute or convalescent COVID-19. The donor label of this sample is uncertain. The CDR3 runs from the conserved cysteine through the conserved F or W. Some rows have no size entry. The others give once, few or many, or a class for an expanded clone.

abundance: -; v_gene: TRBV5-1; CDR3aa: CASSFLSQASTGELFF
abundance: -; v_gene: TRBV7-2; CDR3aa: CASSLDSSGGYEQYF
abundance: few; v_gene: TRBV5-1; CDR3aa: CASSRTGVDNSPLHF
abundance: -; v_gene: TRBV9; CDR3aa: CASSVGQGLTEAFF
abundance: -; v_gene: TRBV7-9; CDR3aa: CASSPSTGVTEAFF
abundance: -; v_gene: TRBV7-9; CDR3aa: CASSLGYGNYNEQFF
abundance: -; v_gene: TRBV19; CDR3aa: CASNAGLAGAVEQFF
abundance: many; v_gene: TRBV10-2; CDR3aa: CASSVYSLNTEAFF
abundance: -; v_gene: TRBV30; CDR3aa: CAWSLQGAGELFF
abundance: -; v_gene: TRBV10-3; CDR3aa: CAISESDRGGTEAFF
abundance: -; v_gene: TRBV24-1; CDR3aa: CATSDPRVGASPQHF
abundance: many; v_gene: TRBV7-9; CDR3aa: CASSLAEAGNSPLHF
abundance: once; v_gene: TRBV7-8; CDR3aa: CASSLVGQGNTDTQYF
abundance: -; v_gene: TRBV19; CDR3aa: CASSIRTGGITNTGELFF
abundance: -; v_gene: TRBV7-2; CDR3aa: CASSLRRNTEAFF
abundance: -; v_gene: TRBV4-2; CDR3aa: CASSQDWRGGGADTQYF
abundance: -; v_gene: TRBV27; CDR3aa: CASRETNYQPQHF
abundance: -; v_gene: TRBV6-1; CDR3aa: CASSERGSKVIQYF
abundance: -; v_gene: TRBV10-3; CDR3aa: CAITRAGNSPLHF
abundance: -; v_gene: TRBV16; CDR3aa: CASSQPGTLTNYGYTF
abundance: -; v_gene: TRBV5-1; CDR3aa: CASSSLQGDEAFF
abundance: -; v_gene: TRBV6-6; CDR3aa: CASSSGTGWVNQPQHF
abundance: -; v_gene: TRBV5-4; CDR3aa: CASSSGQRDTGELFF
abundance: -; v_gene: TRBV4-1; CDR3aa: CASSLVPNEQFF
abundance: -; v_gene: TRBV6-1; CDR3aa: CASSENRGNTEAFF
abundance: -; v_gene: TRBV6-5; CDR3aa: CASRPDGPAGGYTF
abundance: -; v_gene: TRBV5-4; CDR3aa: CASSLDLSYEQYF
abundance: -; v_gene: TRBV20-1; CDR3aa: CSASLAGVTDTQYF
abundance: -; v_gene: TRBV18; CDR3aa: CASSPQRGAQETQYF
abundance: -; v_gene: TRBV9; CDR3aa: CASSPRDREGTGNTIYF
abundance: -; v_gene: TRBV5-1; CDR3aa: CASSLDGGASYQPQHF
abundance: -; v_gene: TRBV5-4; CDR3aa: CASSSGTTSYEQYF